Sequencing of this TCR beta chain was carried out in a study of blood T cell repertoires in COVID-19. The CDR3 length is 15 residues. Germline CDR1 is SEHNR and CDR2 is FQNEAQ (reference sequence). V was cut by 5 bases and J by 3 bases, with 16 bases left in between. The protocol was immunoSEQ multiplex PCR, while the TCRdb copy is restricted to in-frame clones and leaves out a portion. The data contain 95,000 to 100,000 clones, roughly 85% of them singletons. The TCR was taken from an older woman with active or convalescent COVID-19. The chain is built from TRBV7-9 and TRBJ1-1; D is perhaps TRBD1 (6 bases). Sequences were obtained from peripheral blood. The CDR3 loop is CASSETGMWDTEAFF. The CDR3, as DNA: TGTGCCAGCAGCGAAACAGGGATGTGGGACACTGAAGCTTTCTTT. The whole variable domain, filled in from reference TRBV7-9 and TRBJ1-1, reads DTGVSQNPRHKITKRGQNVTFRCDPISEHNRLYWYRQTLGQGPEFLTYFQNEAQLEKSRLLSDRFSAERPKGSFSTLEIQRTEQGDSAMYLCASSETGMWDTEAFFGQGTRLTVV.